This T cell receptor beta chain was documented in a study of T cells after yellow fever vaccination. As for the study in general: Researchers used SMART-Seq v4 Ultra Low Input to prepare fractions that had low cell numbers. Study-level findings and limits: A weaker secondary response peaked on day 5, the primary on day 15.

The authors made TCR cDNA by 5'RACE template switching, adding a universal primer site and UMIs. TCRdb called the 5' RACE reads again in MiXCR, with one record for every CDR3 protein. The top ten hold 15% of the sample, which has 500,000 to 650,000 distinct CDR3 sequences, roughly an eighth seen once. The germline V gene encodes CDR1 MNHNS and CDR2 SASEGT. The CDR3 loop spans 14 amino acids. To note about this clonotype: Its specificity is not known. One junction end disagrees with the germline gene, perhaps due to a read error.

This chain uses TRBV6-1 with TRBJ1-1; maybe TRBD1 (5 bases). The sequence derives from a young man who received the YFV17D yellow fever vaccine. This sample comprised PBMCs, obtained on the day of the yellow fever booster vaccination. CDR3 in DNA: TGTGCCAGCAGGCCGCGTGGGGGAGGTTCTGAAGATTTCTTT. The encoded protein is CASRPRGGGSEDFF.